One and the same sample provided the 32 T cell receptor beta chains below, sequenced in a study of T cell responses to AZD1222 COVID-19 vaccine. Only in-frame clones appear in the TCRdb table, and some are missing; sequencing was by immunoSEQ multiplex PCR. The data contain about 120,000 clones, approximately 84% of them singletons. Source: peripheral blood, taken on day 0 of AZD1222 vaccination. The receptors originated from an adult in good health.

The genes are TRBV13 and TRBJ1-2, with 12 bases matching TRBD1. V dropped 5 bases and J dropped 7; count of bases not matched to a gene: 11. Per germline, CDR1 PRHDT and CDR2 FYEKMQ (reference sequence). The CDR3 spans 16 residues. The CDR3 DNA sequence: TGTGCCAGCAGCCCACGCCCCGGGACAGGGGGCCTTGGCTACACCTTC. Translating gives CASSPRPGTGGLGYTF.

In this sample, this clone turned up once. The rearrangement links TRBV6-5 to TRBJ1-2; D is uncertain. This CDR3 is built from 14 residues. The germline V gene encodes CDR1 MNHEY and CDR2 SVGAGI. Trimming took 9 bases from V and 0 from J, leaving 14 bases between them. The CDR3 spells CARPFQDPNYGYTF. The CDR3 bases are TGTGCCAGGCCTTTCCAGGACCCTAACTATGGCTACACCTTC.

The rearrangement joins TRBV3-1 (or the pseudogene TRBV3-2) to TRBJ1-1, with D possibly TRBD1 on 5 matching bases. In germline, CDR1 is LGHDT, CDR2 YNNKEL (reference sequence). The V and J ends lost 3 bases and 6 bases respectively, with 14 bases between them. The CDR3 has 14 amino acids. CDR3 DNA sequence: TGTGCCAGCAGCCAGTCCACCTCCAGGGCTGAAGCTTTCTTT. Protein sequence: CASSQSTSRAEAFF.

The chain links TRBV27 to TRBJ2-2; D possibly uses TRBD1 or TRBD2 (5 bases each). Germline CDR1 reads MNHEY; CDR2 reads SMNVEV (reference sequence). CDR3 length: 14 amino acids. Trimming took 0 bases from V and 7 from J, leaving 9 bases between them. This CDR3 reads CASSLSRAGGELFF. The CDR3, as DNA: TGTGCCAGCAGTTTATCCAGGGCGGGCGGGGAGCTGTTTTTT.

The genes are TRBV11-3 and TRBJ1-1; D is unclear. V shed 2 bases and J shed 2 bases, with 12 bases lying between them. The CDR3 consists of 15 residues. CDR1 is SGHNT and CDR2 is YENEEA in the germline V gene. In DNA, the CDR3 is TGTGCCAGCAGCTTACGAAAGACACCTAACACTGAAGCTTTCTTT. Its protein product is CASSLRKTPNTEAFF. The full variable domain, its missing parts supplied by reference TRBV11-3 and TRBJ1-1, is EAGVVQSPRYKIIEKKQPVAFWCNPISGHNTLYWYLQNLGQGPELLIRYENEEAVDDSQLPKDRFSAERLKGVDSTLKIQPAELGDSAVYLCASSLRKTPNTEAFFGQGTRLTVV.

V usage is TRBV5-4 and J usage is TRBJ2-6; D is unresolved. The germline V gene encodes CDR1 SGHNT and CDR2 YYREEE (reference sequence). This CDR3 is 14 amino acids long. Trimming pared 0 bases from V and 2 bases from J, leaving 3 bases between. As DNA, the CDR3 is TGTGCCAGCAGCTTGGGTGCTGGGGCCAACGTCCTGACTTTC. Translated: CASSLGAGANVLTF. Based on the CDR3 plus reference TRBV5-4 and TRBJ2-6, the full variable domain is ETGVTQSPTHLIKTRGQQVTLRCSSQSGHNTVSWYQQALGQGPQFIFQYYREEENGRGNFPPRFSGLQFPNYSSELNVNALELDDSALYLCASSLGAGANVLTFGAGSRLTVL.

This sequence joins TRBV4-3 and TRBJ2-5, with 9 bases lining up with TRBD2. Per germline, CDR1 LGHNA and CDR2 YSLEER. The CDR3 extends over 17 amino acids. Trimming at V came to 4 bases and at J to 0 bases, leaving 9 bases not matched to a gene. CDR3 amino acids: CASSPRGSGGYQETQYF. In DNA form, the CDR3 reads TGCGCCAGCAGCCCCCGCGGCAGCGGGGGGTACCAAGAGACCCAGTACTTC.

The rearrangement uses TRBV28 and TRBJ2-3, with D unresolved. V was cut by 6 bases and J by 3 bases, with 7 bases left in between. The CDR3 is 12 residues long. Germline CDR1 and CDR2: MDHEN and SYDVKM. The CDR3 DNA sequence: TGTGCCAGCAGCGGCCAGACAGATACGCAGTATTTT. Encoded protein: CASSGQTDTQYF.

DNA of the CDR3: TGTGCCAGCAGTTCAATGAGGTATTCACCCCTCCACTTT. It translates to CASSSMRYSPLHF. The chain joins TRBV28 to TRBJ1-6; D is uncertain. CDR3 size: 13 residues. Trimming took off 4 bases at V and 8 bases at J, with 9 bases between the two ends. The germline V gene encodes CDR1 MDHEN and CDR2 SYDVKM.

This clone was seen just once. The genes are TRBV6-5 and TRBJ2-1, with 7 nucleotides matching TRBD1. This CDR3 region has 14 residues. The junction had 4 bases not matched to a gene; V was cut back by 2 bases and J by 6 bases. Germline-derived CDR1 and CDR2 are MNHEY and SVGAGI. CDR3 sequence reads: CASSYNHRGNEQFF. As DNA, the CDR3 is TGTGCCAGCAGTTACAACCACAGGGGCAATGAGCAGTTCTTC.

The chain joins TRBV28 to TRBJ1-4; the D gene is possibly TRBD1 (5 bases). V was clipped by 4 bases and J by 0 bases, with 15 bases between them. Germline assignment: CDR1 MDHEN and CDR2 SYDVKM. The CDR3 loop spans 17 amino acids. The CDR3 DNA is TGTGCCAGCAGTTCCCGGGGCATCACTGCAACTAATGAAAAACTGTTTTTT. Amino acids: CASSSRGITATNEKLFF.

The chain uses TRBV15 and TRBJ2-3; D perhaps matches TRBD1 (5 bases). CDR1 is LNHNV and CDR2 is YYDKDF in the germline V gene (reference sequence). This CDR3 region has 15 residues. V was cut by 4 bases and J by 2 bases, with 13 bases left in between. The CDR3 region has the DNA TGTGCCACCAGCACCTATCTACAGGCCACAGATACGCAGTATTTT. Its translation: CATSTYLQATDTQYF.

This clone was seen once. The chain uses TRBV9 and TRBJ2-7; D not resolved. The CDR3 runs to 15 residues. CDR1 SGDLS and CDR2 YYNGEE come from the germline V gene. V was shortened by 0 bases and J by 0 bases, with 10 bases between the two germline ends. The CDR3, as DNA: TGTGCCAGCAGCGTAGACGGAGATGTCTCCTACGAGCAGTACTTC. Its protein is CASSVDGDVSYEQYF.

The chain links TRBV27 to TRBJ2-7; 7 nucleotides line up with TRBD1. Germline CDR1 reads MNHEY; CDR2 reads SMNVEV (reference sequence). After removal of 5 bases from V and 0 bases from J, the junction contained 4 bases not matched to a gene. CDR3 length equals 14 residues. The CDR3 bases are TGTGCCAGCAGTAAGACAGGGAACTCCTACGAGCAGTACTTC. It specifies CASSKTGNSYEQYF.

The V and J genes are TRBV7-9 and TRBJ1-2, with TRBD1 matching 8 bases. J gave up 4 bases and V 3 bases, and 16 bases lay outside the gene matches. The germline V gene encodes CDR1 SEHNR and CDR2 FQNEAQ (reference sequence). CDR3 length: 18 amino acids. The DNA of the CDR3 is TGTGCCAGCAGCTTGCCGACAACCGGGACAGGAGGCTCCTATGGCTACACCTTC. Protein: CASSLPTTGTGGSYGYTF. Full variable domain (missing parts from reference TRBV7-9 and TRBJ1-2): DTGVSQNPRHKITKRGQNVTFRCDPISEHNRLYWYRQTLGQGPEFLTYFQNEAQLEKSRLLSDRFSAERPKGSFSTLEIQRTEQGDSAMYLCASSLPTTGTGGSYGYTFGSGTRLTVV.

The chain carries TRBV9 and TRBJ2-7; D gene unclear. The germline V gene encodes CDR1 SGDLS and CDR2 YYNGEE. The CDR3 is 14 amino acids. V lost 0 bases and J lost 1, with 8 bases in between. Here the CDR3 reads CASSVAKTSYEQYF. The CDR3 DNA reads TGTGCCAGCAGCGTAGCTAAGACTTCCTACGAGCAGTACTTC.

The rearrangement links TRBV10-1 to TRBJ1-1; D is undetermined. The germline V gene has CDR1 WNHNN and CDR2 SYGVQD (reference sequence). V was trimmed by 10 bases and J by 6 bases, leaving 15 bases between them. CDR3 length: 12 amino acids. CDR3 residues: CATSGNGAEAFF. In DNA, the CDR3 is TGCGCCACCTCGGGGAATGGCGCTGAAGCTTTCTTT.

V is TRBV27 and J is TRBJ1-1; D gene ambiguous. The V gene's germline CDR1 is MNHEY and CDR2 SMNVEV (reference sequence). V dropped 3 bases and J dropped 3 bases, with 8 bases sitting between them. The CDR3 contains 13 residues. The CDR3 here is CASSFGGYTEAFF. The CDR3 bases are TGTGCCAGCAGTTTCGGCGGTTACACTGAAGCTTTCTTT.

The V gene is TRBV7-8, the J gene TRBJ1-5; D not certain. Trimming stripped 4 bases from V and 0 bases from J, with 4 bases between. Germline V lookup: CDR1 SGHVS, CDR2 FQNEAQ. CDR3 length: 13 residues. This CDR3 reads CASSSFSNQPQHF. As DNA, the CDR3 is TGTGCCAGCAGCTCATTTAGCAATCAGCCCCAGCATTTT. Supplemented by reference TRBV7-8 and TRBJ1-5, the full variable domain reads GAGVSQSPRYKVAKRGQDVALRCDPISGHVSLFWYQQALGQGPEFLTYFQNEAQLDKSGLPSDRFFAERPEGSVSTLKIQRTQQEDSAVYLCASSSFSNQPQHFGDGTRLSIL.

The rearrangement links TRBV19 to TRBJ1-4; perhaps TRBD1 as D (5 bases). V was cut by 5 bases and J by 1 base, with 11 bases left in between. The CDR3 totals 15 residues. CDR1 is LNHDA, CDR2 SQIVND, per germline (reference sequence). The CDR3 bases are TGTGCCAGTAGTGGGGGGTTACTAACTAATGAAAAACTGTTTTTT. Its protein product is CASSGGLLTNEKLFF. Supplemented by reference TRBV19 and TRBJ1-4, the full variable domain reads DGGITQSPKYLFRKEGQNVTLSCEQNLNHDAMYWYRQDPGQGLRLIYYSQIVNDFQKGDIAEGYSVSREKKESFPLTVTSAQKNPTAFYLCASSGGLLTNEKLFFGSGTQLSVL.

The CDR3 sequence: CASSLMVGPNEQFF. In nucleotides, the CDR3 is TGTGCCAGCAGCCTAATGGTTGGGCCCAATGAGCAGTTCTTC. This chain connects TRBV7-2 to TRBJ2-1, with D uncertain. Germline assignment: CDR1 SGHTA and CDR2 FQGNSA. Trimming pared 5 bases from V and 6 bases from J, leaving 14 bases between. This CDR3 region has 14 residues. Together with reference TRBV7-2 and TRBJ2-1, the CDR3 gives the full variable domain: GAGVSQSPSNKVTEKGKDVELRCDPISGHTALYWYRQSLGQGLEFLIYFQGNSAPDKSGLPSDRFSAERTGGSVSTLTIQRTQQEDSAVYLCASSLMVGPNEQFFGPGTRLTVL.

The chain couples TRBV5-1 to TRBJ1-1; 9 nucleotides match TRBD1. Trimming at V came to 2 bases and at J to 6 bases, leaving 8 bases not matched to a gene. Germline lookup yields CDR1 SGHRS and CDR2 YFSETQ. The length of the CDR3 is 15 residues. Written as DNA, the CDR3 is TGCGCCAGCAGCTTAGCTACAGGGGGCGAGGCTGAAGCTTTCTTT. Translation: CASSLATGGEAEAFF.

The chain carries TRBV9 and TRBJ2-3; 11 nucleotides line up with TRBD2. Losses at the gene ends were 3 bases for V and 1 base for J; bases not matched to a gene: 10. The germline CDR1 and CDR2 sequences are SGDLS and YYNGEE. This CDR3 is built from 18 residues. The DNA for the CDR3 is TGTGCCAGCAGCGAGCCCTCGACTAGCGGGGAGCGCACAGATACGCAGTATTTT. Translation gives CASSEPSTSGERTDTQYF. Looking up the rest from reference TRBV9 and TRBJ2-3 gives the full variable domain: DSGVTQTPKHLITATGQRVTLRCSPRSGDLSVYWYQQSLDQGLQFLIQYYNGEERAKGNILERFSAQQFPDLHSELNLSSLELGDSALYFCASSEPSTSGERTDTQYFGPGTRLTVL.

The chain is built from TRBV7-9 and TRBJ2-1; TRBD2 matches 9 bases. The CDR3 is 18 residues long. From germline, CDR1 is SEHNR and CDR2 FQNEAQ (reference sequence). V trimming: 0 bases; J trimming: 4 bases; junction bases outside the gene matches: 10. Here the CDR3 DNA reads TGTGCCAGCAGCTTAGCCAGGGCCACCAGCGGGAGGTACAATGAGCAGTTCTTC. Translation: CASSLARATSGRYNEQFF.

V and J are TRBV5-4 and TRBJ1-2; a possible D gene is TRBD1 (6 bases). This CDR3 spans 13 amino acids. The germline V gene encodes CDR1 SGHNT and CDR2 YYREEE (reference sequence). V gave up 1 base and J gave up 7 bases, with 11 bases separating them. In DNA form, the CDR3 reads TGTGCCAGCAGCTTGAGGGGGGGCGGTGGCTACACCTTC. Translating gives CASSLRGGGGYTF.

This chain links TRBV18 with TRBJ2-3; TRBD2 might be the D (5 bases). V dropped 6 bases and J dropped 3 bases, with 10 bases sitting between them. This CDR3 spans 13 amino acids. Germline lookup yields CDR1 KGHSH and CDR2 LQKENI. The CDR3: CASSPPGTDTQYF. As DNA, the CDR3 is TGTGCCAGCTCCCCTCCGGGGACAGATACGCAGTATTTT. The complete variable domain, with remaining parts taken from reference TRBV18 and TRBJ2-3, reads NAGVMQNPRHLVRRRGQEARLRCSPMKGHSHVYWYRQLPEEGLKFMVYLQKENIIDESGMPKERFSAEFPKEGPSILRIQQVVRGDSAAYFCASSPPGTDTQYFGPGTRLTVL.

This clone was counted once. V and J are TRBV19 and TRBJ2-1; TRBD2 matches 10 bases. In germline, CDR1 is LNHDA, CDR2 SQIVND (reference sequence). This CDR3 is built from 16 residues. V lost 8 bases and J lost 5; bases outside the gene matches: 12. The CDR3 region is CASLSGASGGHNEQFF. The CDR3 bases are TGTGCCAGTCTCTCGGGGGCTAGCGGGGGTCACAATGAGCAGTTCTTC.

This chain connects TRBV9 to TRBJ1-2; D is unresolved. CDR1 is SGDLS and CDR2 is YYNGEE in the germline V gene. The ends were cut back, 4 bases at V and 4 bases at J, with 23 bases in the middle. This CDR3 comprises 17 residues. The CDR3 sequence is CASSSQDNDLSRYGYTF. Written as DNA, the CDR3 is TGTGCCAGCAGCTCTCAGGATAATGACTTGTCTCGCTATGGCTACACCTTC.

This clone appeared once. The V call is TRBV7-9, the J call TRBJ2-1, with 10 bases aligning to TRBD2. Germline loops: CDR1 SEHNR, CDR2 FQNEAQ (reference sequence). V was pared by 4 bases and J by 2 bases, with 11 bases of the junction left unmatched. The CDR3 is 18 residues long. The CDR3 sequence is CASSSHFATSGTYNEQFF. In DNA form, the CDR3 reads TGTGCCAGCAGCTCCCACTTTGCAACTAGCGGGACCTACAATGAGCAGTTCTTC.

The gene calls are TRBV5-6 and TRBJ2-2; unclear D gene. Germline V gene data show CDR1 as SGHDT and CDR2 as YYEEEE. This CDR3 is built from 14 residues. The ends were cut back, 1 base at V and 6 bases at J, with 10 bases in the middle. CDR3: CASSLSPASGELFF. DNA of the CDR3: TGTGCCAGCAGCTTGTCCCCAGCATCCGGGGAGCTGTTTTTT.

This rearrangement joins TRBV2 to TRBJ1-1; D perhaps matches TRBD1 (5 bases). V lost 6 bases, J lost 1 base, and 9 bases lay in between. The CDR3 runs 13 residues. Germline values: CDR1 SNHLY, CDR2 FYNNEI. CDR3 bases: TGTGCCAGCAGACCGACAGAGAACACTGAAGCTTTCTTT. Encoded protein: CASRPTENTEAFF.

CDR3 sequence reads: CASSAGQGIAYNSPLHF. CDR3 sequence (DNA): TGTGCCAGCAGTGCGGGACAGGGAATTGCATATAATTCACCCCTCCACTTT. The chain couples TRBV27 to TRBJ1-6; the match to TRBD1 covers 9 bases. The CDR3 loop spans 17 amino acids. In germline, CDR1 is MNHEY, CDR2 SMNVEV (reference sequence). J gave up 4 bases and V 5 bases, and 9 bases lay outside the gene matches.